This T cell receptor (beta chain) emerged from a study of blood T cell repertoires in COVID-19. The CDR3 is 13 amino acids. Trimming cost V 1 base and J 4 bases, with 7 bases left between them. Looked up from germline, CDR1 is SEHNR and CDR2 is FQNEAQ (reference sequence). On this clone: The same CDR3 also results from other DNA sequences found in this sample.

This table comes from immunoSEQ multiplex PCR, and its TCRdb copy is limited to in-frame clones, with some not included. The sample lists roughly 380,000 clones, approximately 91% seen once, with under 2% in the top ten. The sequenced material came from peripheral blood. The receptor's source is a woman between 35 and 50 years old with COVID-19, enrolled during active disease. The genes are TRBV7-9 and TRBJ1-1, with D perhaps TRBD1 (5 bases). CDR3 loop: CASSLGQGTEAFF. DNA for the CDR3: TGTGCCAGCAGCTTAGGGCAGGGCACTGAAGCTTTCTTT.